The 30 T cell receptor beta chains reported below all come from one sample, sequenced in a study of blood T cell repertoires in COVID-19. Data came from immunoSEQ multiplex PCR; TCRdb stores just in-frame clones and leaves some out. Of 150,000 to 200,000 clones in the sample, approximately 95% were seen once. Sequencing was done on a sample of peripheral blood. The origin of the receptors is a woman aged 45-65 years with acute or convalescent COVID-19.

The V and J genes are TRBV30 and TRBJ1-6; the D is unclear. CDR1 and CDR2 from the germline V gene are GTSNPN and SVGIG (reference sequence). The CDR3 has 13 residues. The V end lost 0 bases, the J end lost 7 bases, and 7 bases lay between the germline ends. CDR3: CAWSVRENSPLHF. The CDR3, as DNA: TGTGCCTGGAGTGTACGGGAAAATTCACCCCTCCACTTT.

The chain employs TRBV21-1 and TRBJ1-2; TRBD1 reflects the table's D call only, with no check against the DNA. TRBV21-1 is given as a pseudogene. The CDR3 loop spans 15 amino acids. CDR3 sequence reads: CASSKEDRSNYGYTF. Here the CDR3 DNA reads TGTGCCAGCAGCAAAGAGGACAGGTCTAACTATGGCTACACCTTC.

The chain is built from TRBV5-1 and TRBJ1-1, with 7 bases matching TRBD1. The CDR3 consists of 15 residues. CDR1 and CDR2 from the germline V gene are SGHRS and YFSETQ. The J segment lost 0 bases and the V segment lost 5 bases, leaving 7 bases of the junction unmatched. In DNA form, the CDR3 reads TGCGCCAGCAGGGAGGGGGCGAACCTGAACACTGAAGCTTTCTTT. As protein: CASREGANLNTEAFF.

This rearrangement joins TRBV5-4 to TRBJ1-1; 9 bases match TRBD1. V lost 0 bases to trimming and J lost 4 bases; unmatched junction nucleotides: 13. The germline V gene encodes CDR1 SGHNT and CDR2 YYREEE (reference sequence). The length of the CDR3 is 18 residues. In nucleotides, the CDR3 is TGTGCCAGCAGCTTGGAACAGGGGGCGCCGAGGGGGCCCACTGAAGCTTTCTTT. Protein sequence: CASSLEQGAPRGPTEAFF.

The rearrangement links TRBV11-2 to TRBJ2-7; 9 bases are a match to TRBD1. J gave up 0 bases and V 5 bases, and 5 bases lay outside the gene matches. Germline V CDR1 and CDR2: SGHAT, FQNNGV. The CDR3 loop spans 15 amino acids. The CDR3 spells CASSLGTGSSYEQYF. The CDR3 DNA sequence: TGTGCCAGCAGCCTGGGGACAGGGAGCTCCTACGAGCAGTACTTC.

The chain joins TRBV13 to TRBJ2-3, with 7 bases that match TRBD1. Germline V gives CDR1 PRHDT, CDR2 FYEKMQ (reference sequence). Trimming cost V 5 bases and J 0 bases; bases outside gene matches: 5. The CDR3 runs to 15 residues. CDR3 bases: TGTGCCAGCAGCGGCCAGGGGGTGAGCACAGATACGCAGTATTTT. Its translation: CASSGQGVSTDTQYF.

The chain carries TRBV7-2 and TRBJ2-7; TRBD1 matches at 8 bases. This CDR3 region has 15 residues. V trimming: 7 bases; J trimming: 2 bases; junction bases outside the gene matches: 10. The germline V gene encodes CDR1 SGHTA and CDR2 FQGNSA. The CDR3 nucleotides are TGTGCCAGCATGCTTGGACAGGGACCTACCTACGAGCAGTACTTC. Amino acid sequence: CASMLGQGPTYEQYF.

The genes are TRBV19 and TRBJ1-2, with 8 positions matching TRBD1. CDR1 and CDR2 (germline): LNHDA, SQIVND (reference sequence). The trim removed 6 bases at V and 3 bases at J, leaving 6 bases unmatched. CDR3 size: 14 residues. Here the CDR3 reads CASSPGTGHYGYTF. CDR3 nucleotides: TGTGCCAGTAGCCCCGGGACAGGCCACTATGGCTACACCTTC.

The V call is TRBV20-1, the J call TRBJ1-5; 10 nucleotides align to TRBD1. The CDR3 is 15 amino acids. V trimming: 3 bases; J trimming: 7 bases; junction bases outside the gene matches: 9. In germline, CDR1 is DFQATT, CDR2 SNEGSKA (reference sequence). The CDR3 here is CSASLRQGAWQPQHF. In nucleotides, the CDR3 is TGCAGTGCTAGTCTCCGACAGGGGGCTTGGCAGCCCCAGCATTTT.

The chain links TRBV2 to TRBJ2-5; 9 nucleotides line up with TRBD1. V gave up 6 bases and J gave up 1 base; unmatched junction bases: 3. Germline V gene data show CDR1 as SNHLY and CDR2 as FYNNEI. This CDR3 is 14 amino acids long. The CDR3: CASRNRGPQETQYF. CDR3 bases: TGTGCCAGCAGGAACAGGGGGCCCCAAGAGACCCAGTACTTC.

V gene TRBV3-1 (or the pseudogene TRBV3-2) combines with J gene TRBJ1-1; D is unresolved. Trimming removed 1 base at V and 4 bases at J, with 4 bases between. Germline V CDR1 and CDR2: LGHDT, YNNKEL (reference sequence). The CDR3 loop spans 12 amino acids. CDR3 residues: CASSQGSTEAFF. The CDR3 DNA reads TGTGCCAGCAGCCAAGGGAGCACTGAAGCTTTCTTT.

The chain is built from TRBV3-1 (or the pseudogene TRBV3-2) and TRBJ1-3, with D maybe TRBD1 (5 bases). The CDR3 totals 17 residues. The V and J ends lost 1 base and 0 bases respectively, with 13 bases between them. Germline V gene data show CDR1 as LGHDT and CDR2 as YNNKEL (reference sequence). The CDR3 region has the DNA TGTGCCAGCAGCCAAGGGGGGAGGGGAAGCTCTGGAAACACCATATATTTT. It encodes CASSQGGRGSSGNTIYF.

This chain connects TRBV19 to TRBJ2-7; TRBD1 agrees at 7 bases. Germline trimming cut 5 bases from V and 3 bases from J; bases unmatched to any gene: 4. This CDR3 has 13 amino acids. In germline, CDR1 is LNHDA, CDR2 SQIVND (reference sequence). As DNA, the CDR3 is TGTGCCAGTAGTTGGGGACAGAACTACGAGCAGTACTTC. It is translated as CASSWGQNYEQYF.

The chain joins TRBV6-5 to TRBJ2-1; TRBD1 aligns across 9 bases. This CDR3 is built from 13 residues. Germline values: CDR1 MNHEY, CDR2 SVGAGI. V dropped 6 bases and J dropped 6; count of bases not matched to a gene: 3. CDR3 residues: CASSRDRVNEQFF. CDR3 DNA: TGTGCCAGCAGCAGGGACAGGGTCAATGAGCAGTTCTTC.

The chain links TRBV15 to TRBJ2-1, with D unresolved. Germline CDR1 and CDR2: LNHNV and YYDKDF (reference sequence). Trimming stripped 0 bases from V and 2 bases from J, with 8 bases between. The CDR3 spans 15 residues. The CDR3 region is CATSREYEPYNEQFF. The CDR3 bases are TGTGCCACCAGCAGAGAATATGAGCCCTACAATGAGCAGTTCTTC.

This clone was detected once. The rearrangement links TRBV7-9 to TRBJ2-5; TRBD1 is a possible D gene (6 bases). The germline V gene has CDR1 SEHNR and CDR2 FQNEAQ (reference sequence). V was trimmed by 1 base and J by 2 bases, leaving 8 bases between them. The CDR3 spans 14 residues. Written as DNA, the CDR3 is TGTGCCAGCAGCTTAGAGGGGGTACAAGAGACCCAGTACTTC. Protein sequence: CASSLEGVQETQYF.

This clone appeared once. The chain couples TRBV28 to TRBJ1-5, with 7 bases identical to TRBD1. The CDR3 contains 15 residues. CDR1 and CDR2 (germline): MDHEN, SYDVKM. Losses at the gene ends were 4 bases for V and 5 bases for J; bases not matched to a gene: 8. CDR3 DNA sequence: TGTGCCAGCAGTTCGAAGGGGGCGATCGATCAGCCCCAGCATTTT. Its translation: CASSSKGAIDQPQHF.

This clone was recorded only once. The chain has TRBV15 and TRBJ1-2; tentative D call: TRBD1 (6 bases). The V gene's germline CDR1 is LNHNV and CDR2 YYDKDF (reference sequence). CDR3 length: 13 amino acids. V shed 5 bases and J shed 3 bases, with 10 bases lying between them. CDR3 region: CATSRGGDYGYTF. The CDR3 DNA reads as TGTGCCACCAGCCGAGGGGGGGACTATGGCTACACCTTC.

The V gene is TRBV10-3, the J gene TRBJ2-2; maybe TRBD1 (6 bases). Germline values: CDR1 ENHRY, CDR2 SYGVKD. This CDR3 is 15 amino acids long. V was pared by 0 bases and J by 1 base, with 6 bases between. The CDR3 region is CAISESGQNTGELFF. As DNA, the CDR3 is TGTGCCATCAGTGAGTCGGGACAGAACACCGGGGAGCTGTTTTTT.

The chain is built from TRBV12-3 or TRBV12-4 and TRBJ1-4, with D possibly TRBD1 on 6 matching bases. Trimming removed 1 base at V and 7 bases at J, with 7 bases between. This CDR3 comprises 13 residues. The CDR3: CASSLGRGEKLFF. CDR3 DNA: TGTGCCAGCAGTTTAGGCAGGGGTGAAAAACTGTTTTTT.

This chain uses TRBV7-9 with TRBJ1-1, with D perhaps matching TRBD1 (5 bases). CDR1 and CDR2 from the germline V gene are SEHNR and FQNEAQ (reference sequence). The CDR3 is 13 amino acids. V dropped 1 base and J dropped 11 bases, with 14 bases sitting between them. The CDR3 sequence: CASSLEGGGVAFF. CDR3 sequence (DNA): TGTGCCAGCAGCTTAGAAGGTGGGGGGGTTGCTTTCTTT.

The V gene is TRBV7-6, the J gene TRBJ1-6, with D tentatively TRBD1 (5 bases). The CDR3 extends over 15 amino acids. CDR1 and CDR2 (germline): SGHVS, FNYEAQ. V was cut by 1 base and J by 4 bases, with 8 bases left in between. CDR3 residues: CASSLGAGYNSPLHF. The CDR3 region has the DNA TGTGCCAGCAGCTTAGGGGCAGGGTATAATTCACCCCTCCACTTT.

The CDR3 sequence: CAWSVGGAEAFF. The CDR3 DNA sequence: TGTGCCTGGAGTGTAGGGGGAGCTGAAGCTTTCTTT. The rearrangement links TRBV30 to TRBJ1-1; maybe TRBD1 (6 bases). Trimming removed 0 bases at V and 6 bases at J, with 8 bases between. CDR3 length equals 12 residues. Germline CDR1 is GTSNPN and CDR2 is SVGIG (reference sequence).

The chain has TRBV7-2 and TRBJ2-1, with 11 bases identical to TRBD2. The V gene's germline CDR1 is SGHTA and CDR2 FQGNSA. V dropped 1 base and J dropped 5; count of bases not matched to a gene: 4. The CDR3 covers 16 residues. CDR3 nucleotide sequence: TGTGCCAGCAGCTTAGGGGGACTAGCGGTACACAATGAGCAGTTCTTC. This encodes CASSLGGLAVHNEQFF.

The DNA of the CDR3 is TGTGCCAGCAGTTCGGGGACAGGGGGCCTAAATGAGCAGTTCTTC. This gives the protein CASSSGTGGLNEQFF. The chain combines TRBV6-5 with TRBJ2-1; 12 bases are a match to TRBD1. The J segment lost 7 bases and the V segment lost 4 bases, leaving 5 bases of the junction unmatched. CDR1 and CDR2 from the germline V gene are MNHEY and SVGAGI. CDR3 length equals 15 residues.

The chain is built from TRBV7-2 and TRBJ2-5; D is uncertain. V dropped 2 bases and J dropped 3 bases, with 7 bases sitting between them. The CDR3 length is 13 residues. The germline CDR1 and CDR2 sequences are SGHTA and FQGNSA. The CDR3 loop is CASSLTQEETQYF. Here the CDR3 DNA reads TGTGCCAGCAGCTTAACCCAGGAAGAGACCCAGTACTTC.

The chain combines TRBV28 with TRBJ1-2; 11 bases line up with TRBD1. Germline-derived CDR1 and CDR2 are MDHEN and SYDVKM. Losses at the gene ends were 2 bases for V and 4 bases for J; bases not matched to a gene: 9. This CDR3 has 17 residues. CDR3 DNA sequence: TGTGCCAGCAGTTTAGGATCCCCCGGGACAGGGGGCTATGGCTACACCTTC. It specifies CASSLGSPGTGGYGYTF.

This chain uses TRBV5-1 with TRBJ1-1, with 7 bases that match TRBD1. The CDR3 extends over 15 amino acids. V shed 0 bases and J 4 bases; nucleotides not matched to a gene: 6. Germline V gene data show CDR1 as SGHRS and CDR2 as YFSETQ. The CDR3 nucleotides are TGCGCCAGCAGCTTGGGAGGGGGCTCGTTCACTGAAGCTTTCTTT. Translating it yields CASSLGGGSFTEAFF.

J is TRBJ2-2 and V is TRBV5-8, with 8 bases that match TRBD1. In germline, CDR1 is SGHTS, CDR2 YDEGEE. The CDR3 runs to 18 residues. After removal of 4 bases from V and 1 base from J, the junction contained 12 bases not matched to a gene. CDR3 region: CASSPRQGPPRNTGELFF. The CDR3 bases are TGTGCCAGCAGCCCTAGACAGGGGCCCCCAAGGAACACCGGGGAGCTGTTTTTT.

This chain's CDR3 is CAWRSGLYSTEAFF. The CDR3 DNA follows: TGTGCCTGGAGGTCGGGGTTGTATAGCACTGAAGCTTTCTTT. V usage is TRBV30 and J usage is TRBJ1-1; D call uncertain. Germline assignment: CDR1 GTSNPN and CDR2 SVGIG (reference sequence). Trimming left V 3 bases short and J 4 bases short, with 15 bases between. The CDR3 runs 14 residues.